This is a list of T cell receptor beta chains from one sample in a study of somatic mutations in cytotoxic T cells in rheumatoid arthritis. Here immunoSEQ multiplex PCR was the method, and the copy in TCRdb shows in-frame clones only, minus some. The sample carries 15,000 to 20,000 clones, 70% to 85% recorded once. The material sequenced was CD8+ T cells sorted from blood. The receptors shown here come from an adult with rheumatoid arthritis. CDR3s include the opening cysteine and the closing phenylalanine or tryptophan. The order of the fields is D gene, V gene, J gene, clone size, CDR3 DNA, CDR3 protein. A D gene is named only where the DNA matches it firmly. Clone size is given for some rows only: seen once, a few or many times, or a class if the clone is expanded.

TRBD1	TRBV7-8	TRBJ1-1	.	TGTGCCAGCAGCTCTAATCCAGGGGGCCGGACTGAAGCTTTCTTT	CASSSNPGGRTEAFF
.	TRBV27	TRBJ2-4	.	TGTGCCAGCAGAGGGGAACGGTGGATTCAGTACTTC	CASRGERWIQYF
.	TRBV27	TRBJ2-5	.	TGTGCCAGCAAGATCTACAGGAGCCCCCAAGAGACCCAGTACTTC	CASKIYRSPQETQYF
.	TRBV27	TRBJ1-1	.	TGTGCCAGCAGTTTATCAGTTGTTTTCACTGAAGCTTTCTTT	CASSLSVVFTEAFF
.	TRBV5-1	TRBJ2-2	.	TGCGCCAGCGAACCGGGGACCGGGGAGCTGTTTTTT	CASEPGTGELFF
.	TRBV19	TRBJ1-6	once	TGTGCCAGTAGTACCGGGACTGATAATTCACCCCTCCACTTT	CASSTGTDNSPLHF
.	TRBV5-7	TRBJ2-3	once	TGTGCCAGCAGCTTGTATTTCAGGGAGGATAGCACAAATACGCAGTATTTT	CASSLYFREDSTNTQYF
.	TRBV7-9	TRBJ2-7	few	TGTGCCAGCAGCTTAGTGACCTCCTATGGCGAGCAGTACTTC	CASSLVTSYGEQYF
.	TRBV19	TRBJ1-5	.	TGTGCCAGTAGTATCCAGGGAGCCGGTGATAGCAATCAGCCCCAGCATTTT	CASSIQGAGDSNQPQHF
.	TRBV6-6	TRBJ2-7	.	TGTGCCAGCAAACTCATAGGGGCGATCGGGGAGCAGTACTTC	CASKLIGAIGEQYF
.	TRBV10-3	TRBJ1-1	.	TGTGCCATCAGACACATGAACACTGAAGCTTTCTTT	CAIRHMNTEAFF
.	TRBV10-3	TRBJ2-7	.	TGTGCCATCAGTGAGCCCCGGGACCACGGGGCCGAGCAGTACTTC	CAISEPRDHGAEQYF
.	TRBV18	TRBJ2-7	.	TGTGCCAGCTCACCACCGAGGGGGTACGAGCAGTACTTC	CASSPPRGYEQYF
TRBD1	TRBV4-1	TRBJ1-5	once	TGCGCCAGCAGCCAAGGAGGGACAGGGCAGGGCGATCAGCCCCAGCATTTT	CASSQGGTGQGDQPQHF
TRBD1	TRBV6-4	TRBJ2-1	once	TGTGCCAGCAGTGAAACGGACAGGCCCTCCTACAATGAGCAGTTCTTC	CASSETDRPSYNEQFF
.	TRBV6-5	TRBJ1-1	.	TGTGCCAGCAGCAACCCGGCGGGGCAGAACACTGAAGCTTTCTTT	CASSNPAGQNTEAFF
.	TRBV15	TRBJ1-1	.	TGTGCCACCAGCAGGCTCGACGGGAACACTGAAGCTTTCTTT	CATSRLDGNTEAFF
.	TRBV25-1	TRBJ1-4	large	TGTGCCAGCACCCCGGGACAAATTAATGAAAAACTGTTTTTT	CASTPGQINEKLFF
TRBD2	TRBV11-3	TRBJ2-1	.	TGTGCCAGCAGCGTTCTCAGCGGGGGGGCCAACAATGAGCAGTTCTTC	CASSVLSGGANNEQFF
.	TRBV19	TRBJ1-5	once	TGTGCCAGTAGCCACCCGGGACAACATCAGCCCCAGCATTTT	CASSHPGQHQPQHF
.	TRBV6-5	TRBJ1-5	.	TGTGCCAGCAGTTACTCGGGGGGCAATCAGCCCCAGCATTTT	CASSYSGGNQPQHF
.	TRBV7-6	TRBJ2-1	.	TGTGCCAGCAGCTTAGCGGGAGACATGGATGAGCAGTTCTTC	CASSLAGDMDEQFF
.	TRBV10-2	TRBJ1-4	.	TGCGCCAGCAGTGACAGGCCCAGGGAAAAACTGTTTTTT	CASSDRPREKLFF
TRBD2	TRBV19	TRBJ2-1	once	TGTGCCAGTAGTACTAGCGGGGGGGCCTATGAGCAGTTCTTC	CASSTSGGAYEQFF
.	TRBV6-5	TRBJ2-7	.	TGTGCCAGCAGCATCAGATCACCCTCCTACGAGCAGTACTTC	CASSIRSPSYEQYF
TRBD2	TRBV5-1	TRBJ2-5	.	TGCGCCAGCAGCTTGGAAGCGGGAGTAGAGACCCAGTACTTC	CASSLEAGVETQYF
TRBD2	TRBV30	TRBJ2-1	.	TGTGCCTGGTCCCTGGCGGGGGGTCCGGGTGAGCAGTTCTTC	CAWSLAGGPGEQFF
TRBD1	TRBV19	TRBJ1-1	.	TGTGCCAGTAGTATAGGCACTCGTGGGACAGGGACTGAAGCTTTCTTT	CASSIGTRGTGTEAFF
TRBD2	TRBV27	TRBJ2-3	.	TGTGCCAGCAGACACGGGACTACCCTCACAGATACGCAGTATTTT	CASRHGTTLTDTQYF
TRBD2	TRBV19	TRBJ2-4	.	TGTGCCAGTAGTATTCGGGAGGAGCGGCTAGTAGCCAAAAACATTCAGTACTTC	CASSIREERLVAKNIQYF
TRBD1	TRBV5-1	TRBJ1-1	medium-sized	TGCGCCAGCAGTATTGTCCAGGGGGTTTTGAACACTGAAGCTTTCTTT	CASSIVQGVLNTEAFF
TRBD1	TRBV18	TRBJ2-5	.	TGTGCCAGCTCACCACCTGACAGGGGGCAAGAGACCCAGTACTTC	CASSPPDRGQETQYF
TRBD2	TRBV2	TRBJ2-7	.	TGTGCCAGCTGTCCGGGACTAGCGGGACTAGAGCAGTACTTC	CASCPGLAGLEQYF
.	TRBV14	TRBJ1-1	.	TGTGCCAGCAGCCAATCAGCCTTCTTGAACACTGAAGCTTTCTTT	CASSQSAFLNTEAFF
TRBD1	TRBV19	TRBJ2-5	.	TGTGCCAGTAGTATAGATCAGGGGGCCTCCTCGGAGACCCAGTACTTC	CASSIDQGASSETQYF
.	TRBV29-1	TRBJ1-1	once	TGCAGCGTTGAAGATTCAGGGGTTAGTACTGAAGCTTTCTTT	CSVEDSGVSTEAFF
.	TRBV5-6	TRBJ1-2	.	TGTGCCAGCAGCTTAGCTCTTTCTGGTTTCTATGGCTACACCTTC	CASSLALSGFYGYTF
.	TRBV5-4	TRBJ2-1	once	TGTGCCAGCAGCTTGGTCGGGTTCTCCTACAATGAGCAGTTCTTC	CASSLVGFSYNEQFF
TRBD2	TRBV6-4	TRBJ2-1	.	TGTGCCAGCAGTGACTCGATAGCGGGAGATTACAATGAGCAGTTCTTC	CASSDSIAGDYNEQFF
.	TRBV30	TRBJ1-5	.	TGTGCCTGGAGTATCCAGGGCTATAGCAATCAGCCCCAGCATTTT	CAWSIQGYSNQPQHF
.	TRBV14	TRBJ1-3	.	TGTGCCAGCAGCCTAGGTGGAAACACCATATATTTT	CASSLGGNTIYF
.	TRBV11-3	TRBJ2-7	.	TGTGCCAGCAGCTTAACCGGGTTCTCCTACGAGCAGTACTTC	CASSLTGFSYEQYF
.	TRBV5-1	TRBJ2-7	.	TGCGCCAGCAGCTCCGGGACATTCTCCTACGAGCAGTACTTC	CASSSGTFSYEQYF